This entry features one TCR beta chain sequence. Antigen unknown. This sample is drawn from a study of post-analysis software for immune sequencing data. Sequencing libraries made from TCR beta cDNA carried unique molecular identifiers. MiXCR, run by TCRdb on the PCR reads, gives a single entry per CDR3 protein. Seen here are over 150,000 distinct CDR3 sequences, roughly 34% observed once, and the top ten hold under 30%. The CDR3 contains 13 residues. CDR1 is SGHRS and CDR2 is YFSETQ in the germline V gene. V lost 1 base, J lost 9 bases, and 14 bases lay in between. Notes on the study in general: Significantly lower normalized Chao1 diversity was found in patients with multiple sclerosis relative to controls. Controls had lower frequencies than patients of five or six TRBV segments, which included TRBV5-6, TRBV5-1 and TRBV20-1.

This specimen consisted of blood, obtained after autologous hematopoietic stem cell transplantation. This TCR came from a girl under 18 with multiple sclerosis. The chain links TRBV5-1 to TRBJ2-7; D ambiguous. DNA for the CDR3: TGCGCCAGCAGCTTGAGGGCCCCGCTAGGGCAGTACTTC. This encodes CASSLRAPLGQYF.